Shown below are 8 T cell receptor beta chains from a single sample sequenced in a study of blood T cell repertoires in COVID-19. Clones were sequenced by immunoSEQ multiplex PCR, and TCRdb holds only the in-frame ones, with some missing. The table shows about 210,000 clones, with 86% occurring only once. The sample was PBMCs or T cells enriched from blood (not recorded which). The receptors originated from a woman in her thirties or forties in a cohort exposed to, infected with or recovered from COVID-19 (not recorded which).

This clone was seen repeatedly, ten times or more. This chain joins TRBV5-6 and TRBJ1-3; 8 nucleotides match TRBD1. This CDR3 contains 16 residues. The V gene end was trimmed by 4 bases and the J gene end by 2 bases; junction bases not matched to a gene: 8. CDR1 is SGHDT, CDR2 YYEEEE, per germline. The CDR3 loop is CASSHWTGRTGNTIYF. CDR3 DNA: TGTGCCAGCAGCCACTGGACAGGGAGAACTGGAAACACCATATATTTT. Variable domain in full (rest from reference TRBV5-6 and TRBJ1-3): DAGVTQSPTHLIKTRGQQVTLRCSPKSGHDTVSWYQQALGQGPQFIFQYYEEEERQRGNFPDRFSGHQFPNYSSELNVNALLLGDSALYLCASSHWTGRTGNTIYFGEGSWLTVV.

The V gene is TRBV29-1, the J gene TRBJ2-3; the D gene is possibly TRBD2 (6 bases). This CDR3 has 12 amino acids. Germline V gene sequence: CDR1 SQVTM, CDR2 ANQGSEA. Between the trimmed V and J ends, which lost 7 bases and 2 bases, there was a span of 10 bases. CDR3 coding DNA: TGCAGCGGGGGACTTTACACAGATACGCAGTATTTT. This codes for CSGGLYTDTQYF.

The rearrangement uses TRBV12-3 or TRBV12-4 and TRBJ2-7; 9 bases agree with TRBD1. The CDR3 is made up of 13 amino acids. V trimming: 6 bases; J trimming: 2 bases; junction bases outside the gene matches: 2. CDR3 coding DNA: TGTGCCAGCAGCGGGGACAGGGCCTACGAGCAGTACTTC. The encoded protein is CASSGDRAYEQYF.

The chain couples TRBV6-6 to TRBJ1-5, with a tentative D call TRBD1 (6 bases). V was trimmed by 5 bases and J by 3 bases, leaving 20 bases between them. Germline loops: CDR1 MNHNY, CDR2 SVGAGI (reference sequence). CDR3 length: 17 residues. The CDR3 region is CASSRLSTQGPNQPQHF. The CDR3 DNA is TGTGCCAGCAGTCGACTGAGTACCCAGGGGCCCAATCAGCCCCAGCATTTT.

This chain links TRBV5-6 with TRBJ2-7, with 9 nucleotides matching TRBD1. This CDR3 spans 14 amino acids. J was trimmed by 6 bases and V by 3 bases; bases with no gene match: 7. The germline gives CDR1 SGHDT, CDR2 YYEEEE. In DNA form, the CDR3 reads TGTGCCAGCAGCTCGGGACAGGGAGGTTCCGAGCAGTACTTC. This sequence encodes CASSSGQGGSEQYF.

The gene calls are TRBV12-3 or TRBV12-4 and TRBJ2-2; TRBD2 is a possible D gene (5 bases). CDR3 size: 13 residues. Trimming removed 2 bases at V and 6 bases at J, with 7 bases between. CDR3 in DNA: TGTGCCAGCAGTTTATCGAGGGCCGGGGAGCTGTTTTTT. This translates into CASSLSRAGELFF.

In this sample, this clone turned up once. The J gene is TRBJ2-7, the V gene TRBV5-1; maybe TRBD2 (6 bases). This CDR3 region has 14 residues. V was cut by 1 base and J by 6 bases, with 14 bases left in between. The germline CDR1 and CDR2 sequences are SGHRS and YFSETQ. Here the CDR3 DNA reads TGCGCCAGCAGCTTGTCGGCAGCCGGGGGCGAGCAGTACTTC. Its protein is CASSLSAAGGEQYF.

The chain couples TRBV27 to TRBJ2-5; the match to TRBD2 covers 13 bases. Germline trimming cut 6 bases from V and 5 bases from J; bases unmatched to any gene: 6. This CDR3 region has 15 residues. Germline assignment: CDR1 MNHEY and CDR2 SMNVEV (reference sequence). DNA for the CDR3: TGTGCCAGCAGCGCCGGGACTAGCGGGGCGGAGACCCAGTACTTC. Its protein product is CASSAGTSGAETQYF.